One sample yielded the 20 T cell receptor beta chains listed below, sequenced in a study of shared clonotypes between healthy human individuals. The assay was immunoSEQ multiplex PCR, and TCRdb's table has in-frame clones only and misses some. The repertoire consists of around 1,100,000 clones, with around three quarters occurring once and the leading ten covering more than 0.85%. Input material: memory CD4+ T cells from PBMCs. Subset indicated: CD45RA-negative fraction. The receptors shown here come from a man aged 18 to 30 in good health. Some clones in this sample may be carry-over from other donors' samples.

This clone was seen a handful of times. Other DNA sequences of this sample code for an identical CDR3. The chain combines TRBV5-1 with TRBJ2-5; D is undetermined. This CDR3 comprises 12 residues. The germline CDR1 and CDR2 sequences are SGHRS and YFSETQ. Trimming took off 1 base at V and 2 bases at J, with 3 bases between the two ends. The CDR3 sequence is CASSLNQETQYF. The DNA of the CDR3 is TGCGCCAGCAGCTTGAATCAAGAGACCCAGTACTTC. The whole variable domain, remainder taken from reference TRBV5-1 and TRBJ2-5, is KAGVTQTPRYLIKTRGQQVTLSCSPISGHRSVSWYQQTPGQGLQFLFEYFSETQRNKGNFPGRFSGRQFSNSRSEMNVSTLELGDSALYLCASSLNQETQYFGPGTRLLVL.

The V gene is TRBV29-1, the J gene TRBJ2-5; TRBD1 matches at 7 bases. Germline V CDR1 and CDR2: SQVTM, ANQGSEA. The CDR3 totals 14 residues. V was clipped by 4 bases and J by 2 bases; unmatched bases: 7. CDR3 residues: CSVGRTGEQETQYF. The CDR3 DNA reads TGCAGCGTTGGAAGGACAGGTGAACAAGAGACCCAGTACTTC.

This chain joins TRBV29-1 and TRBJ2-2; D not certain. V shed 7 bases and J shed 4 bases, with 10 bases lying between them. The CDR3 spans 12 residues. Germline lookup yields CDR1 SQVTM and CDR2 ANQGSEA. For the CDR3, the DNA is TGCAGCGCCGCATGGAGCACCGGGGAGCTGTTTTTT. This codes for CSAAWSTGELFF.

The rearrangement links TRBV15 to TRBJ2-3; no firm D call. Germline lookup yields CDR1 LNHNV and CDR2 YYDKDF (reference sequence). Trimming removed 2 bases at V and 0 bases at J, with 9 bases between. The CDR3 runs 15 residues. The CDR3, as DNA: TGTGCCACCAGCAGACGATATTCTAGCACAGATACGCAGTATTTT. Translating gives CATSRRYSSTDTQYF.

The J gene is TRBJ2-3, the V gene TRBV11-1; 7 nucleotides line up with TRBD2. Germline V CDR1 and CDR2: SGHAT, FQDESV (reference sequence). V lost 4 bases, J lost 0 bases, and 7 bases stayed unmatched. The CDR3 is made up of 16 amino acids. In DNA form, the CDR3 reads TGTGCCAGCAGCTCTTTCCTGGGGGGGAGCACAGATACGCAGTATTTT. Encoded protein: CASSSFLGGSTDTQYF.

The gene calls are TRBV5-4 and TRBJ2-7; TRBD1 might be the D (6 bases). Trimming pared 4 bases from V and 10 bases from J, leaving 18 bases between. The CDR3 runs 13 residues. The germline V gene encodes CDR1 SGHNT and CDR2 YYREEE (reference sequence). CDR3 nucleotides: TGTGCCAGCAGCCCCCAGGGACACTACGGCCAGTACTTC. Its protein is CASSPQGHYGQYF.

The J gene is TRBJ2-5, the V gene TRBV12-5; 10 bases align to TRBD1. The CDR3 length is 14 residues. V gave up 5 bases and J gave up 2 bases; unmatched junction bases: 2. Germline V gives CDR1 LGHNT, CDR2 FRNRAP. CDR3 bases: TGTGCTAGTGGTCCGGACAGGGGGCAAGAGACCCAGTACTTC. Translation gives CASGPDRGQETQYF.

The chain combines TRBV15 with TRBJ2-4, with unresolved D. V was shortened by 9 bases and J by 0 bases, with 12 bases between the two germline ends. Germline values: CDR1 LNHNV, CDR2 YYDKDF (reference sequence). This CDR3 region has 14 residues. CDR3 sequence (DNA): TGTGCCACTCGCCAGGCGTTAGCCAAAAACATTCAGTACTTC. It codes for CATRQALAKNIQYF.

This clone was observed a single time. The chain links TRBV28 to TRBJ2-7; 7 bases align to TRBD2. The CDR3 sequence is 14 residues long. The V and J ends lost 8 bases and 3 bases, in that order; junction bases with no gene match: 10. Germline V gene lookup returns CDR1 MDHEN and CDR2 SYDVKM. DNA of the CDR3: TGTGCCAGCGCCAACCGCGGACTAGTCTACGAGCAGTACTTC. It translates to CASANRGLVYEQYF.

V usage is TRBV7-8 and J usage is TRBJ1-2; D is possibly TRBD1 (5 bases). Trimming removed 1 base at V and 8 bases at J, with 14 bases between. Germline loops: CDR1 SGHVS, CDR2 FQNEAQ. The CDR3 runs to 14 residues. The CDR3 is CASSLVKSGLGYTF. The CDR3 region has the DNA TGTGCCAGCAGCTTAGTAAAATCAGGGCTGGGCTACACCTTC.

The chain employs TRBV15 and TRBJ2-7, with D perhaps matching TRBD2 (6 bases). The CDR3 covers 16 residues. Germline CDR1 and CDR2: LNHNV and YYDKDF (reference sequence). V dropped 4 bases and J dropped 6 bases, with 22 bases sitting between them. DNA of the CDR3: TGTGCCACCAGCATCCGGGGAGGTCTAGGCCGTGCCGAGCAGTACTTC. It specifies CATSIRGGLGRAEQYF.

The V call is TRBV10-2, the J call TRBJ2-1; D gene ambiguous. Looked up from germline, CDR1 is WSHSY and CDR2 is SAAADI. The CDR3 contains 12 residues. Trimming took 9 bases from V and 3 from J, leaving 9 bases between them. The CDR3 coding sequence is TGCGCCAGTCGGCAGTACTACAATGAGCAGTTCTTC. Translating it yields CASRQYYNEQFF.

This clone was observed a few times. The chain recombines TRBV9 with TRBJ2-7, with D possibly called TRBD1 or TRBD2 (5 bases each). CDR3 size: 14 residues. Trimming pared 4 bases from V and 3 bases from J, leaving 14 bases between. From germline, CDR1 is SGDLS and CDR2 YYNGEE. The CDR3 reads CASSPRKRGYEQYF. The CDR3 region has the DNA TGTGCCAGCAGCCCACGGAAGAGGGGCTACGAGCAGTACTTC.

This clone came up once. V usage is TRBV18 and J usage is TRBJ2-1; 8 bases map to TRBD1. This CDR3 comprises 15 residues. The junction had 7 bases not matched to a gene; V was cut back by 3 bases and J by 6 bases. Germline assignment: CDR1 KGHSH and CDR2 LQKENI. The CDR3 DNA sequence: TGTGCCAGCTCACCGCCGGGACAGGCCCTCAATGAGCAGTTCTTC. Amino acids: CASSPPGQALNEQFF.

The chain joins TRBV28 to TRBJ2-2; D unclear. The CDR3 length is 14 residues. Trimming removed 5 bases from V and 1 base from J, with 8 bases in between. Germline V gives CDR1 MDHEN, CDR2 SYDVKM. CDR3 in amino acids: CASSHRVNTGELFF. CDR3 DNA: TGTGCCAGCAGTCATAGAGTGAACACCGGGGAGCTGTTTTTT.

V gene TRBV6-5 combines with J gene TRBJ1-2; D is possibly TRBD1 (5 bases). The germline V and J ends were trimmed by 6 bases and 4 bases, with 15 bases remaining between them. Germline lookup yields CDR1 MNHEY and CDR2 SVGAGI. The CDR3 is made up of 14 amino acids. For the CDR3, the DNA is TGTGCCAGCAGAGGGGCGGGGACCTCCTATGGCTACACCTTC. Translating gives CASRGAGTSYGYTF.

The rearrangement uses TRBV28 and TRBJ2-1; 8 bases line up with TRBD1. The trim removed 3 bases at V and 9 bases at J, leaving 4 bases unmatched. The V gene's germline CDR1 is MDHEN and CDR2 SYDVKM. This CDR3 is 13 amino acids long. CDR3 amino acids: CASSFAGGAEQFF. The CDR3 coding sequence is TGTGCCAGCAGTTTTGCAGGGGGCGCTGAGCAGTTCTTC.

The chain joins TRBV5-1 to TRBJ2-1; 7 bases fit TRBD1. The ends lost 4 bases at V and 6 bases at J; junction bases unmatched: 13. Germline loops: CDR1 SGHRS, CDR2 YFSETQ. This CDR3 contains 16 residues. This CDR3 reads CASSTNPGTALNEQFF. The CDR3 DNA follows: TGCGCCAGCAGCACAAATCCCGGGACAGCCCTCAATGAGCAGTTCTTC.

The chain's CDR3 is CSARVGEAFF. The CDR3 DNA sequence: TGCAGTGCCCGGGTAGGGGAAGCTTTCTTT. This chain links TRBV20-1 with TRBJ1-1; D uncertain. V was trimmed by 6 bases and J by 8 bases, leaving 10 bases between them. Germline assignment: CDR1 DFQATT and CDR2 SNEGSKA (reference sequence). The CDR3 spans 10 residues.

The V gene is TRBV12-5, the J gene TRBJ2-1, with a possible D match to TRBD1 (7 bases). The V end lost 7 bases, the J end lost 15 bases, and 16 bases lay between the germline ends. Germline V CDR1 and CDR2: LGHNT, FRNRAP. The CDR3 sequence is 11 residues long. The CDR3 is CASDSRGTLFF. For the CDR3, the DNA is TGTGCTAGTGACTCCAGGGGGACTTTGTTCTTC.